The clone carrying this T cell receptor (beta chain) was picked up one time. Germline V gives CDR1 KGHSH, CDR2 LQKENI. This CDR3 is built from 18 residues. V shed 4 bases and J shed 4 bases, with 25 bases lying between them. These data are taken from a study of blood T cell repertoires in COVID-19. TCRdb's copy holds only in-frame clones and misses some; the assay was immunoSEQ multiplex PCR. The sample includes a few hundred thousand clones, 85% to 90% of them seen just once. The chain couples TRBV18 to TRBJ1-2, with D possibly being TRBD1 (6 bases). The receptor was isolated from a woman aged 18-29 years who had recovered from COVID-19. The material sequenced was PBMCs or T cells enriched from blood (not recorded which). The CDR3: CASSQLRPKRTESYGYTF. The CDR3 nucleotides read TGTGCCAGCTCACAACTACGCCCTAAGAGGACAGAAAGCTATGGCTACACCTTC.